This is a list of T cell receptor beta chains from one sample in a study of T cell repertoires in aging, cancer and after chemotherapy. TCRdb called the multiplex PCR reads again in MiXCR, with one record for every CDR3 protein. The profile shows 300 to 400 distinct CDR3 sequences, 25% to 35% of them singletons. Sequenced sample: blood. The receptors here all came from a human donor with a blood cancer. Both conserved end residues are part of each CDR3. Each record gives: D gene, J gene, clone size, V gene, CDR3 protein, CDR3 DNA. A D gene is named only where the DNA matches it firmly. Clone size is not always given. Where it is, it says once, few, many or a class for expanded clones.

d_call: NA; j_call: TRBJ1-1; clone_size: few; v_call: TRBV10-2; cdr3_aa: CASSDLAEAFF; cdr3_nt: TGCGCCAGCAGTGATTTAGCTGAAGCTTTCTTT
d_call: NA; j_call: TRBJ1-2; clone_size: large; v_call: TRBV27; cdr3_aa: CASSFNIQGYGYTF; cdr3_nt: TGTGCCAGCAGTTTTAACATCCAGGGCTATGGCTACACCTTC
d_call: NA; j_call: TRBJ2-3; clone_size: NA; v_call: TRBV20-1; cdr3_aa: CSAGRRVGSDTQYF; cdr3_nt: TGCAGTGCTGGCCGCAGGGTAGGGTCAGATACGCAGTATTTT
d_call: NA; j_call: TRBJ2-1; clone_size: medium-sized; v_call: TRBV6-2/TRBV6-3; cdr3_aa: CASSYSGSYNEQFF; cdr3_nt: TGTGCCAGCAGTTATAGCGGCTCCTACAATGAGCAGTTCTTC
d_call: TRBD2; j_call: TRBJ2-3; clone_size: once; v_call: TRBV13; cdr3_aa: CASSQLAGSTDTQYF; cdr3_nt: TGTGCCAGCAGCCAACTAGCGGGAAGCACAGATACGCAGTATTTT
d_call: TRBD1; j_call: TRBJ1-2; clone_size: NA; v_call: TRBV6-2/TRBV6-3; cdr3_aa: CASSDSGQVYGYTF; cdr3_nt: TGTGCCAGCAGTGACTCCGGACAGGTCTATGGCTACACCTTC
d_call: TRBD1; j_call: TRBJ2-6; clone_size: large; v_call: TRBV30; cdr3_aa: CAWSPLTGGSSGANVLTF; cdr3_nt: TGTGCCTGGAGTCCCCTGACAGGGGGATCCTCTGGGGCCAACGTCCTGACTTTC
d_call: NA; j_call: TRBJ2-3; clone_size: large; v_call: TRBV19; cdr3_aa: CASSARLSDTQYF; cdr3_nt: TGTGCCAGTAGTGCACGGCTCTCTGATACGCAGTATTTT
d_call: TRBD2; j_call: TRBJ2-1; clone_size: large; v_call: TRBV6-5; cdr3_aa: CASSYTPGGGNEQFF; cdr3_nt: TGTGCCAGCAGTTACACTCCGGGGGGAGGCAATGAGCAGTTCTTC
d_call: TRBD1; j_call: TRBJ2-1; clone_size: NA; v_call: TRBV24-1; cdr3_aa: CATSDPGQGKFF; cdr3_nt: TGTGCCACCAGTGACCCGGGACAGGGCAAGTTCTTC
d_call: TRBD1; j_call: TRBJ2-3; clone_size: medium-sized; v_call: TRBV6-1; cdr3_aa: CASSVGQAADTQYF; cdr3_nt: TGTGCCAGCAGTGTTGGACAGGCAGCAGATACGCAGTATTTT
d_call: NA; j_call: TRBJ2-7; clone_size: NA; v_call: TRBV5-4; cdr3_aa: CAGSLPGAYEQYF; cdr3_nt: TGTGCCGGCAGCTTGCCGGGAGCCTACGAGCAGTACTTC
d_call: TRBD2; j_call: TRBJ2-5; clone_size: medium-sized; v_call: TRBV5-6; cdr3_aa: CASSLGSASGRAVRETQYF; cdr3_nt: TGTGCCAGCAGCTTGGGATCCGCCAGCGGGAGGGCCGTGAGGGAGACCCAGTACTTC
d_call: TRBD1; j_call: TRBJ2-3; clone_size: few; v_call: TRBV7-3; cdr3_aa: CASSSAGTGKRDTQYF; cdr3_nt: TGTGCCAGCAGCTCGGCCGGGACAGGGAAGCGAGATACGCAGTATTTT
d_call: NA; j_call: TRBJ2-4; clone_size: NA; v_call: TRBV24-1; cdr3_aa: CATAARGAKNIQYF; cdr3_nt: TGTGCCACCGCCGCTCGGGGGGCCAAAAACATTCAGTACTTC
d_call: TRBD1; j_call: TRBJ2-1; clone_size: large; v_call: TRBV19; cdr3_aa: CASTMGQGRSYNEQFF; cdr3_nt: TGTGCCAGTACCATGGGACAGGGTCGCTCCTACAATGAGCAGTTCTTC
d_call: NA; j_call: TRBJ2-5; clone_size: NA; v_call: TRBV7-3; cdr3_aa: CASSPSGLHRETQYF; cdr3_nt: TGTGCCAGCAGCCCCTCGGGACTCCATCGAGAGACCCAGTACTTC
d_call: NA; j_call: TRBJ2-5; clone_size: NA; v_call: TRBV6-4; cdr3_aa: CARRVRGGPQETQYF; cdr3_nt: TGTGCCAGAAGAGTCAGGGGGGGGCCCCAAGAGACCCAGTACTTC
d_call: TRBD1; j_call: TRBJ2-1; clone_size: medium-sized; v_call: TRBV12-3/TRBV12-4; cdr3_aa: CASSLSGQTYNEQFF; cdr3_nt: TGTGCCAGCAGTTTATCGGGACAGACCTACAATGAGCAGTTCTTC
d_call: NA; j_call: TRBJ1-2; clone_size: medium-sized; v_call: TRBV18; cdr3_aa: CASSPRTRHYGYTF; cdr3_nt: TGTGCCAGCTCACCACGGACAAGGCACTATGGCTACACCTTC
d_call: NA; j_call: TRBJ2-3; clone_size: few; v_call: TRBV25-1; cdr3_aa: CASSELSGGARGTDTQYF; cdr3_nt: TGTGCCAGCAGTGAATTGAGTGGGGGGGCGCGGGGCACAGATACGCAGTATTTT
d_call: TRBD2; j_call: TRBJ2-5; clone_size: NA; v_call: TRBV20-1; cdr3_aa: CSARRGGTQETQYF; cdr3_nt: TGCAGTGCCCGTCGGGGGGGGACGCAAGAGACCCAGTACTTC
d_call: NA; j_call: TRBJ2-5; clone_size: NA; v_call: TRBV5-4; cdr3_aa: CASSSSLETQYF; cdr3_nt: TGTGCCAGCAGCTCAAGCTTGGAGACCCAGTACTTC
d_call: TRBD1; j_call: TRBJ2-7; clone_size: medium-sized; v_call: TRBV7-9; cdr3_aa: CASSPPSFGTAYEQYF; cdr3_nt: TGTGCCAGCAGCCCCCCATCTTTCGGGACAGCCTACGAGCAGTACTTC
d_call: NA; j_call: TRBJ2-2; clone_size: hyperexpanded; v_call: TRBV5-5; cdr3_aa: CASSLMVGELFF; cdr3_nt: TGTGCCAGCAGCTTGATGGTTGGGGAGCTGTTTTTT
d_call: TRBD2; j_call: TRBJ2-5; clone_size: medium-sized; v_call: TRBV12-3/TRBV12-4; cdr3_aa: CASSQRGGEETQYF; cdr3_nt: TGTGCCAGCAGCCAGCGGGGGGGCGAGGAGACCCAGTACTTC
d_call: TRBD2; j_call: TRBJ2-5; clone_size: NA; v_call: TRBV6-4; cdr3_aa: CASSDLGLAGGGPPEETQYF; cdr3_nt: TGTGCCAGCAGTGACTTGGGACTAGCGGGAGGGGGGCCGCCCGAAGAGACCCAGTACTTC